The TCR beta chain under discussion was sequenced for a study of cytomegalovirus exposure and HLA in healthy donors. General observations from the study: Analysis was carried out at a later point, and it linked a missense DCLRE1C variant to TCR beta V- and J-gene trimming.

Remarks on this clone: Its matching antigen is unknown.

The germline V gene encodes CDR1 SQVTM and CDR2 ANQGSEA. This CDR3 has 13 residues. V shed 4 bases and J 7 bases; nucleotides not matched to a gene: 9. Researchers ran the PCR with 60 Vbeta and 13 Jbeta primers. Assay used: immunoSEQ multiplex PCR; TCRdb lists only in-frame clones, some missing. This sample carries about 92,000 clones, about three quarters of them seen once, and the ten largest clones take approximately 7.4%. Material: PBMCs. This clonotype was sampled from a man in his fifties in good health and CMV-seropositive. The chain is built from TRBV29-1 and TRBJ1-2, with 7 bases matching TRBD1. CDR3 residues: CSVVKLTGAGYTF. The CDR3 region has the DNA TGCAGCGTTGTAAAGCTAACAGGGGCTGGCTACACCTTC.